This record looks at one T cell receptor (beta chain) sequence and its context. What it binds is unknown. V lost 4 bases and J lost 2; bases outside the gene matches: 6. Germline V lookup: CDR1 MGHDK, CDR2 SYGVNS. This CDR3 spans 15 amino acids. Time point denoted: blood 2 weeks post-SBRT. As to treatment: 15 Gy SBRT to primary tumor, nephrectomy 4 weeks later. Serial blood draws occurred at baseline and 2 and 4 weeks post-SBRT. This renal cell carcinoma was of the clear cell type. This sample is part of a study of radiation and T cells in renal cell carcinoma. Study context: Nephrectomy followed 15 Gy stereotactic body radiation by 4 weeks. Whole-study results and caveats: In blood, top tumor clones expanded by 2 weeks, shrinking by 4.

Clones were read by immunoSEQ multiplex PCR, and TCRdb kept only the in-frame ones, dropping some. The sample has about 130,000 clones, roughly four fifths seen once. This clonotype originated in an older woman with renal cell carcinoma. V usage is TRBV25-1 and J usage is TRBJ2-5; TRBD1 agrees at 8 bases. Sequenced here: blood, sampled from a patient whose treatment included radiotherapy and nephrectomy. CDR3 in DNA: TGTGCCAGCAGTGCCCAGGGGGCGCGGCAAGAGACCCAGTACTTC. Its protein is CASSAQGARQETQYF. Together with reference TRBV25-1 and TRBJ2-5, the CDR3 gives the full variable domain: EADIYQTPRYLVIGTGKKITLECSQTMGHDKMYWYQQDPGMELHLIHYSYGVNSTEKGDLSSESTVSRIRTEHFPLTLESARPSHTSQYLCASSAQGARQETQYFGPGTRLLVL.